The entry below describes one T cell receptor (beta chain). Its cognate antigen is unknown. These data belong to a study of CD8 T cells in Susac syndrome. CDR1 and CDR2 from the germline V gene are KGHSH and LQKENI. V was trimmed by 2 bases and J by 6 bases, leaving 19 bases between them. The CDR3 spans 17 residues. Random-hexamer reverse transcription was applied to about 0.45 to 1 ug RNA. Multiplex immunoSEQ PCR targeted 54 Vbeta and 13 Jbeta TCR beta segments. TCRdb fed the immunoSEQ multiplex PCR reads into MiXCR, producing one record per CDR3 protein. The sample includes more than 200,000 distinct CDR3 sequences, more than 85% seen only once; the top ten take about 0.12%. Overall study findings and caveats: TCR sequencing and HLA analysis covered a relatively small number of individuals.

In blood CD8+ and CD4+ T cells, TCR beta underwent sequencing. TEMRA cells were FACS-enriched and CD8+ and CD4+ T cells negatively isolated. V and J are TRBV18 and TRBJ1-4; unclear D gene. The receptor was derived from a human donor with multiple sclerosis. Sequencing was carried out using CD8+ T cells from PBMCs. As DNA, the CDR3 is TGTGCCAGCTCACCAAAATCGTCCGGGATACCCGATGAAAAACTGTTTTTT. Amino acid sequence: CASSPKSSGIPDEKLFF.